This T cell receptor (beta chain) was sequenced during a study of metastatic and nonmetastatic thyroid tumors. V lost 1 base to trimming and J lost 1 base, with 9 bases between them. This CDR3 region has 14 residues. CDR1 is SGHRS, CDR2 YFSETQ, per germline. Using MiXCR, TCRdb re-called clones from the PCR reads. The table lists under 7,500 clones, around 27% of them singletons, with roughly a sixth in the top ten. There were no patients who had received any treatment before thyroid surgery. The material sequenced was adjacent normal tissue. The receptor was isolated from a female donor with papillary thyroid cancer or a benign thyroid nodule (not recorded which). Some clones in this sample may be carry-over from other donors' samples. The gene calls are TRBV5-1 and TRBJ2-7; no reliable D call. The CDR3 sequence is CASSLNPTSYEQYF. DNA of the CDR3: TGCGCCAGCAGCTTGAATCCAACTTCCTACGAGCAGTACTTC.